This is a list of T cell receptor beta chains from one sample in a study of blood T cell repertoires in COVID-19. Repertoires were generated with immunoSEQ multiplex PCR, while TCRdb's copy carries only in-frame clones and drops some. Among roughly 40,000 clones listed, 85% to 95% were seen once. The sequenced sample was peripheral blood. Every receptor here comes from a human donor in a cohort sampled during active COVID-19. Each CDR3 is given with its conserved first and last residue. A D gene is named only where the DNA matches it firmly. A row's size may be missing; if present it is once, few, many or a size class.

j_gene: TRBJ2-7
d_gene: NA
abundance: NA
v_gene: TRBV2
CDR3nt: TGTGCCAGCAGTGATCAGCGGGTTGCCTACGAGCAGTACTTC
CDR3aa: CASSDQRVAYEQYF

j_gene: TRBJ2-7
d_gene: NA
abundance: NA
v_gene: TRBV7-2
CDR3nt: TGTGCCAGCAGCTTAGGACAGGTTGGGTACGAGCAGTACTTC
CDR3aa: CASSLGQVGYEQYF

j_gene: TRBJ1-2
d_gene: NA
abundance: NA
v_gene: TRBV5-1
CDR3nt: TGCGCCAGCAGACTGGGCGCTGGCTATGGCTACACCTTC
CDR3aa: CASRLGAGYGYTF

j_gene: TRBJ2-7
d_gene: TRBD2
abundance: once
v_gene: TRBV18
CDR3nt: TGTGCCAGCTCATCAGGACTAGCGGGGGGTGCCTACGAGCAGTACTTC
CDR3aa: CASSSGLAGGAYEQYF

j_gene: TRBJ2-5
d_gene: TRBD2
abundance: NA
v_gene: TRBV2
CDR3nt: TGTGCCAGCAGTGAAGTTACTAGCGGAGGCGGCGGGACCCAGTACTTC
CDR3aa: CASSEVTSGGGGTQYF

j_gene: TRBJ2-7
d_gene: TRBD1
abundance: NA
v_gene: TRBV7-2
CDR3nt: TGTGCCAGCAGTCTCTACAGGGACAGGGCGAACGAGCAGTACTTC
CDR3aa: CASSLYRDRANEQYF

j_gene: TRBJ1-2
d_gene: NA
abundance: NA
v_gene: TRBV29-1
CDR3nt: TGCAGCGTTGAAGGGGGGGATAACTATGGCTACACCTTC
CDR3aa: CSVEGGDNYGYTF

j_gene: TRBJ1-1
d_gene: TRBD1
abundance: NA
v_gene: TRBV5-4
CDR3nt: TGTGCCAGCAGCACATCACCGGGACAGGAAGCTTTCTTT
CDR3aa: CASSTSPGQEAFF

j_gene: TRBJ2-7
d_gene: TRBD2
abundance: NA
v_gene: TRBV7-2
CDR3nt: TGTGCCAGCAGCACACGAGGACTAGCGGGCTACGAGCAGTACTTC
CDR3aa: CASSTRGLAGYEQYF

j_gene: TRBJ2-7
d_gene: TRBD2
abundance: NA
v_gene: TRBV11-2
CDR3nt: TGTGCCAGCAACTTGAATCGCCTAGCGGAGCCCTCCTACGAGCAGTACTTC
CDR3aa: CASNLNRLAEPSYEQYF

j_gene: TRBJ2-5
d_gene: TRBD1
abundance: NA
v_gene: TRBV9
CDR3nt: TGTGCCAGCAGCGCAAGGGCCGGGACAGCCCAAGAGACCCAGTACTTC
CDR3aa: CASSARAGTAQETQYF

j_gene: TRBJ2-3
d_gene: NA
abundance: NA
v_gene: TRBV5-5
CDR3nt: TGTGCCAGCAGCTTGGGGTCAGGGACTCTATGGGATGATACGCAGTATTTT
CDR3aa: CASSLGSGTLWDDTQYF

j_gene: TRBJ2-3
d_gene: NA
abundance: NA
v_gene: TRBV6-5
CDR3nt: TGTGCCAGCAACCAGGGAGGCGGCACAGATACGCAGTATTTT
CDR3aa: CASNQGGGTDTQYF

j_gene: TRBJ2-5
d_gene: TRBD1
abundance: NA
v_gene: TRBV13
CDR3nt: TGTGCCAGCAGCTTAGACAGGGGTGGCGAGACCCAGTACTTC
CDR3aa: CASSLDRGGETQYF

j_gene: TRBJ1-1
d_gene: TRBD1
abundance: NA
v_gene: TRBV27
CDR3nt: TGTGCCAGCAGTTTATCCACAGGGGTCACTGAAGCTTTCTTT
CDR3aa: CASSLSTGVTEAFF

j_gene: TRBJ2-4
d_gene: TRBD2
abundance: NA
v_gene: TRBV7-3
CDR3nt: TGTGCCAGCAGCTTGCGACCGATGAGCGGGAGTGTAGCCAAAAACATTCAGTACTTC
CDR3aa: CASSLRPMSGSVAKNIQYF

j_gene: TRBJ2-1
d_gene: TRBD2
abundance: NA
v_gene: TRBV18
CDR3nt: TGTGCCAGCTCACCACCCCCGGGACTAGCGTCGTGGCTTGAGCAGTTCTTC
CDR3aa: CASSPPPGLASWLEQFF

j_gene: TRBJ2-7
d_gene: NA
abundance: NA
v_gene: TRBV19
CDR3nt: TGTGCCAGTAGTCCGTCCCGACATCCGATCTACGAGCAGTACTTC
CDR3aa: CASSPSRHPIYEQYF

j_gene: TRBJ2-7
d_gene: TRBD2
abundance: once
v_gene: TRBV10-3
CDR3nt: TGTGCCATCAGTGATCTAGCGGGAGATTTCGGTTACGAGCAGTACTTC
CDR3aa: CAISDLAGDFGYEQYF

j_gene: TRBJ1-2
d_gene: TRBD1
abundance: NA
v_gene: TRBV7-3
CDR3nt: TGTGCCAGCAGCCGAACAGGGGGTTATGGCTACACCTTC
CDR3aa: CASSRTGGYGYTF

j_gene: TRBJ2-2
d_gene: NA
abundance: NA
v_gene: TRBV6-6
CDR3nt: TGTGCCAGCAGTTACCCCGCGGGTTCCGGGGAGCTGTTTTTT
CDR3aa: CASSYPAGSGELFF

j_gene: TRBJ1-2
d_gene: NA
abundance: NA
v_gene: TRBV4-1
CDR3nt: TGCGCCAGCAGCCAAGATAGGACAGACTATGGCTACACCTTC
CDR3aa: CASSQDRTDYGYTF

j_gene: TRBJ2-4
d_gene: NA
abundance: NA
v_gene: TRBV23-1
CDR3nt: TGCGCCAGCAGTCAATCGCTGCCACACAGGAACATTCAGTACTTC
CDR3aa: CASSQSLPHRNIQYF

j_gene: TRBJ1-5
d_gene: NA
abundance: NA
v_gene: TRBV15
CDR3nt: TGTGCCACCAGCAGACCGGGACTCAATCAGCCCCAGCATTTT
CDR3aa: CATSRPGLNQPQHF

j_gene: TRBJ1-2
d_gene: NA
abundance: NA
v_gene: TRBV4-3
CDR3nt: TGCGCCAGCAGCCAAGAGTCAGGGGAGGGGATCGTAGACTATGGCTACACCTTC
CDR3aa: CASSQESGEGIVDYGYTF

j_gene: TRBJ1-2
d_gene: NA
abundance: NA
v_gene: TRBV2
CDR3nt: TGTGCCAGCAGTGACGGGTGGTGGGGCTACACCTTC
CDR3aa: CASSDGWWGYTF

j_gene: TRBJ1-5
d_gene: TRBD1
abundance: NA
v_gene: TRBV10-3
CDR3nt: TGTGCCACCGGGACAGGGGATCAGCCCCAGCATTTT
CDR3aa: CATGTGDQPQHF

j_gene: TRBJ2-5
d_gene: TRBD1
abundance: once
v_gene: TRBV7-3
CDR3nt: TGTGCCAGCAGCCCACAACCGGACAGGGGGCTTCACCAAGAGACCCAGTACTTC
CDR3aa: CASSPQPDRGLHQETQYF

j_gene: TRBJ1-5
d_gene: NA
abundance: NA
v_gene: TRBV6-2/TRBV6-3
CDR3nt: TGTGCCAGCAGTCCGGGGTCCTTGGGCAATCAGCCCCAGCATTTT
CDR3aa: CASSPGSLGNQPQHF

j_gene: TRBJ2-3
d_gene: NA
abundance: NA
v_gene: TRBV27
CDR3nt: TGTGCCAGCAGTTCTCTAGGGGGCACAGATACGCAGTATTTT
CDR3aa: CASSSLGGTDTQYF

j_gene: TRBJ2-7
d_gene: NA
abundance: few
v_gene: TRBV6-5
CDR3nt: TGTGCCAGCAGTTACCTAAAACAGGGCGAGCAGTACTTC
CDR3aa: CASSYLKQGEQYF

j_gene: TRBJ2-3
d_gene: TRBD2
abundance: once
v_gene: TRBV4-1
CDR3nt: TGCGCCAGCAGCCAAGATAATTTAGCGGGGTACACAGATACGCAGTATTTT
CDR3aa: CASSQDNLAGYTDTQYF

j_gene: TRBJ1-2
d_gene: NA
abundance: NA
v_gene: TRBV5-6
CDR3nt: TGTGCCAGCAGCTTGGCGGGGGATACCTATGGCTACACCTTC
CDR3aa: CASSLAGDTYGYTF

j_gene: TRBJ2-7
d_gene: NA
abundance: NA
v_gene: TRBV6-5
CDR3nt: TGTGCCAGCGTTGGACTAGACAGGGGTTCCTACGAGCAGTACTTC
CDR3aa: CASVGLDRGSYEQYF

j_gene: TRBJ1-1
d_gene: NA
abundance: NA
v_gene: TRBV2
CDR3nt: TGTGCCATCGGGGGGGGGATGAACACTGAAGCTTTCTTT
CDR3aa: CAIGGGMNTEAFF

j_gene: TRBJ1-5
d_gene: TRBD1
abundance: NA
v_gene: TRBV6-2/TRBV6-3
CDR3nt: TGTGCCAGCAGTTACACGACAGGGGCAAGTCAGCCCCAGCATTTT
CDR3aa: CASSYTTGASQPQHF

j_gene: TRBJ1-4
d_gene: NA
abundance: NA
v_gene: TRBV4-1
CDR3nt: TGCGCCAGCAGCCAAGATCCCCCGGGACAATCCTTTGAACGTGATGAAAAACTGTTTTTT
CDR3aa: CASSQDPPGQSFERDEKLFF

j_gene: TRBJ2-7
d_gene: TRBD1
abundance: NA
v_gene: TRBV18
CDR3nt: TGTGCCAGCACGGACAGGGTCGCCCCCGGGGAGCAGTACTTC
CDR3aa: CASTDRVAPGEQYF

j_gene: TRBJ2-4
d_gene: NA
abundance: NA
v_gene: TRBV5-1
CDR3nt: TGCGCCAGCAGCTTGTCCCAGGGCAAAAACATTCAGTACTTC
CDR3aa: CASSLSQGKNIQYF

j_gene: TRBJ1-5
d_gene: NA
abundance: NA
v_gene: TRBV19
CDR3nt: TGTGCCAGTAAGAGCGGGGGAAAGGGGAGATCCCATAGCAATCAGCCCCAGCATTTT
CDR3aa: CASKSGGKGRSHSNQPQHF

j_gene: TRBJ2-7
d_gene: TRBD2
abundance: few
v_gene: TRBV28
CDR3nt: TGTGCCAGCAGTCCCCCGGGACTAGCAATCTACGAGCAGTACTTC
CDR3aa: CASSPPGLAIYEQYF

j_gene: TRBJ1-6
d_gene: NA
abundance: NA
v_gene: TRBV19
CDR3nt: TGTGCCAGTACCTTCGCCCCCAGGGATTACAATTCACCCCTCCACTTT
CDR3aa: CASTFAPRDYNSPLHF

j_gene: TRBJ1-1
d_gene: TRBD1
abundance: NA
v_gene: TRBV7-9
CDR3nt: TGTGCCAGCAGCTCAGGGGGACAAGCGAACACTGAAGCTTTCTTT
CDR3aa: CASSSGGQANTEAFF

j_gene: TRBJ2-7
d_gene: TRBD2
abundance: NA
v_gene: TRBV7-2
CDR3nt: TGTGCCAGCAGCCCCAGGACTAGCGGCTACGAGCAGTACTTC
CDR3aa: CASSPRTSGYEQYF

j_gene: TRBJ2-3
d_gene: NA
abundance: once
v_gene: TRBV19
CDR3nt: TGTGCCAGTAGAGTAAGGTCTCGGCGGGACACAGATACGCAGTATTTT
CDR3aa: CASRVRSRRDTDTQYF

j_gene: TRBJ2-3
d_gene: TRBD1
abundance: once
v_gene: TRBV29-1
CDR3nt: TGCAGCGTTGAATTAGGACAGGGGAAGGCAGATACGCAGTATTTT
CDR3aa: CSVELGQGKADTQYF

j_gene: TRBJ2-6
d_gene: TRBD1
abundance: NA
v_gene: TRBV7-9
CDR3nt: TGTGCCAGCAGCTTAGGACAGGGGATAACCTCTGGGGCCAACGTCCTGACTTTC
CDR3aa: CASSLGQGITSGANVLTF

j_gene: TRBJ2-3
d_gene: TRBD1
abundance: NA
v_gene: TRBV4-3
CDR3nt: TGCGCCAGCAGCCAAGATTCTTCCGGACAGGGCTCCACAGATACGCAGTATTTT
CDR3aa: CASSQDSSGQGSTDTQYF

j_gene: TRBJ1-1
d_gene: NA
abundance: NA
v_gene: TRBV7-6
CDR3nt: TGTGCCAGCAGCTTAGATCCGGGGGAGAGGAACACTGAAGCTTTCTTT
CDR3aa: CASSLDPGERNTEAFF

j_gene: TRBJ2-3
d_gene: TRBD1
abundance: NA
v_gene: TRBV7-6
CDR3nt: TGTGCCAGCAGCCGCGGACAGGGGGTTTCAGGCACAGATACGCAGTATTTT
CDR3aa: CASSRGQGVSGTDTQYF

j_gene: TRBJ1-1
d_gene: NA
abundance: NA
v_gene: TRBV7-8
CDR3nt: TGTGCCAGCACCCTACCTCCGGTAGGGGAGGTGATGAACACTGAAGCTTTCTTT
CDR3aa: CASTLPPVGEVMNTEAFF

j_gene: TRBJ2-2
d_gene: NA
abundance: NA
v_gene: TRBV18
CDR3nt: TGTGCCAGCTCACCATCGACAGGGAACACCGGGGAGCTGTTTTTT
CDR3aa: CASSPSTGNTGELFF

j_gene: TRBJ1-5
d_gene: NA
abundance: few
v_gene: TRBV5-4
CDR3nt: TGTGCCAGCAGCTTGGCAGGGGTCAATCAGCCCCAGCATTTT
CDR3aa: CASSLAGVNQPQHF